One sample yielded the 25 T cell receptor beta chains listed below, sequenced in a study of Graves' ophthalmopathy and Graves' hyperthyroidism. RNA transcripts were the template, and TCR beta CDR3 regions were amplified from them. RT-PCR in the first round used HTBI primers; a second-round multiplex PCR followed. TCRdb re-called the multiplex PCR reads with MiXCR, one entry per CDR3 protein. In the table there are over a million distinct CDR3 sequences, about 35% of which are singletons. Sequencing was performed on peripheral blood or thyroid tissue (not recorded which). These receptors originate from an adult man with Graves' hyperthyroidism.

This clonotype was found many times. The chain is built from TRBV6-6 and TRBJ1-2; TRBD1 agrees at 11 bases. This CDR3 region has 15 residues. V was clipped by 0 bases and J by 7 bases; unmatched bases: 4. Germline assignment: CDR1 MNHNY and CDR2 SVGAGI (reference sequence). As DNA, the CDR3 is TGTGCCAGCAGTTACTCTGGACAGGGGGCGGGTGGCTACACCTTC. Its protein is CASSYSGQGAGGYTF.

CDR3 bases: TGTGCCAGCAGCGTGGAGGGCGGGAGTAGGTACGAGCAGTACTTC. It specifies CASSVEGGSRYEQYF. The J gene is TRBJ2-7, the V gene TRBV7-2; 7 nucleotides line up with TRBD2. The CDR3 runs 15 residues. CDR1 is SGHTA, CDR2 FQGNSA, per germline. J gave up 4 bases and V 5 bases, and 11 bases lay outside the gene matches.

Ten or more counts support this clonotype. V gene TRBV5-8 combines with J gene TRBJ2-5; D not certain. V lost 2 bases, J lost 4 bases, and 6 bases lay in between. This CDR3 is 12 amino acids long. In germline, CDR1 is SGHTS, CDR2 YDEGEE. The CDR3 region has the DNA TGTGCCAGCAGCTTATTTGGAGAGACCCAGTACTTC. Amino acids: CASSLFGETQYF.

This clonotype was seen repeatedly, ten times or more. The J gene is TRBJ2-2, the V gene TRBV7-2; D uncertain. The CDR3 spans 17 residues. Looked up from germline, CDR1 is SGHTA and CDR2 is FQGNSA. Between the trimmed V and J ends, which lost 3 bases and 1 base, there was a span of 15 bases. CDR3: CASSLTLERRNTGELFF. The CDR3 DNA reads as TGTGCCAGCAGCTTGACCCTGGAACGGCGGAACACCGGGGAGCTGTTTTTT.

This chain links TRBV9 with TRBJ1-2, with D possibly being TRBD1 (5 bases). The length of the CDR3 is 14 residues. Germline assignment: CDR1 SGDLS and CDR2 YYNGEE. With 4 bases removed from V and 6 bases from J, the gap between germline ends came to 16 bases. CDR3 sequence reads: CASSSEAGSDGYTF. In nucleotides, the CDR3 is TGTGCCAGCAGCTCGGAGGCAGGGAGCGATGGCTACACCTTC.

In the case of this clonotype: The junction shows a germline mismatch at one end, possibly a read error. V usage is TRBV5-1 and J usage is TRBJ2-5; TRBD2 agrees at 9 bases. The CDR3 extends over 15 amino acids. Germline lookup yields CDR1 SGHRS and CDR2 YFSETQ. CDR3 protein: CASSLESSGGGTQYF. CDR3 coding DNA: TGTGCCAGCAGCTTGGAGAGTAGCGGGGGAGGGACCCAGTACTTC.

The V and J genes are TRBV6-5 and TRBJ1-1; D ambiguous. The CDR3 has 13 residues. Germline CDR1 is MNHEY and CDR2 is SVGAGI. Trimming pared 7 bases from V and 1 base from J, leaving 10 bases between. CDR3 sequence reads: CASKGKWNTEAFF. As DNA, the CDR3 is TGTGCCAGCAAGGGCAAATGGAACACTGAAGCTTTCTTT.

This chain joins TRBV7-3 and TRBJ2-5, with D possibly called TRBD1 or TRBD2 (6 bases each). V was clipped by 1 base and J by 5 bases, with 14 bases between them. Germline V CDR1 and CDR2: SGHTA, FQGTGA. There are 15 residues in the CDR3. CDR3 coding DNA: TGTGCCAGCAGCTTAAACTGGGGGGCAGGGGAGACCCAGTACTTC. This encodes CASSLNWGAGETQYF.

V is TRBV10-3 and J is TRBJ2-7; no reliable D call. Germline loops: CDR1 ENHRY, CDR2 SYGVKD. The CDR3 has 8 residues. Trimming pared 9 bases from V and 6 bases from J, leaving 3 bases between. This chain's CDR3 is CAIPEQYF. CDR3 sequence (DNA): TGTGCCATTCCCGAGCAGTACTTC.

A note on this clonotype: At one boundary the junction diverges from the germline segment, which might be a read error. The chain links TRBV5-1 to TRBJ1-1, with D perhaps matching TRBD1 (6 bases). Germline CDR1 SGHRS, CDR2 YFSETQ. The CDR3 has 11 amino acids. The CDR3 coding sequence is TGTGCCAGCAGCATCCGGACAGCGACTTTCTTT. Amino acids: CASSIRTATFF.

CDR3 region: CAIGSLGGGTGELFF. In nucleotides, the CDR3 is TGTGCCATCGGGTCACTTGGGGGTGGGACCGGGGAGCTGTTTTTT. This chain links TRBV10-3 with TRBJ2-2; D possibly matches TRBD1 or TRBD2 (5 bases each). The germline gives CDR1 ENHRY, CDR2 SYGVKD. The CDR3 loop spans 15 amino acids. V lost 8 bases and J 5 bases, leaving 18 bases between the germline ends.

The table lists this clonotype with a few counts. This may stem from a read error, because a much larger clone lies one nucleotide away. V usage is TRBV29-1 and J usage is TRBJ1-2; D is ambiguous. Germline V gives CDR1 SQVTM, CDR2 ANQGSEA. The CDR3 is 12 amino acids. The CDR3 loop reads CSGEVTNYGHTF. CDR3 in DNA: TGCAGCGGGGAGGTGACGAACTATGGCCACACCTTC.

This clonotype has only a few counts. The chain couples TRBV2 to TRBJ2-5, with D unresolved. CDR1 and CDR2 (germline): SNHLY, FYNNEI. The V gene lost 5 bases and the J gene lost 1 base, with 14 bases spanning the gap. CDR3 length: 15 residues. The CDR3 region is CASSTSRAVQETQYF. CDR3 sequence (DNA): TGTGCCAGCAGTACGAGCAGAGCCGTCCAAGAGACCCAGTACTTC. Full variable domain (rest looked up from reference TRBV2 and TRBJ2-5): EPEVTQTPSHQVTQMGQEVILRCVPISNHLYFYWYRQILGQKVEFLVSFYNNEISEKSEIFDDQFSVERPDGSNFTLKIRSTKLEDSAMYFCASSTSRAVQETQYFGPGTRLLVL.

Note on this clonotype: This sequence may be a read error, since a much larger clone differs from it by one base. This rearrangement joins TRBV7-2 to TRBJ1-1, with D tentatively TRBD1 (5 bases). With 5 bases removed from V and 5 bases from J, the gap between germline ends came to 24 bases. CDR3 length: 17 residues. CDR1 is SGHTA and CDR2 is FQGNSA in the germline V gene. In DNA, the CDR3 is TGTGCCAGCAGCACTACGGCCGGCAGGGCGGTTCGGACTGAAGCTTTCTTT. Translation gives CASSTTAGRAVRTEAFF. Drawing the rest from reference TRBV7-2 and TRBJ1-1, the complete variable domain is GAGVSQSPSNKVTEKGKDVELRCDPISGHTALYWYRQSLGQGLEFLIYFQGNSAPDKSGLPSDRFSAERTGGSVSTLTIQRTQQEDSAVYLCASSTTAGRAVRTEAFFGQGTRLTVV.

This clonotype was seen more than once but under ten times. This chain connects TRBV2 to TRBJ2-2; no reliable D call. V was trimmed by 5 bases and J by 0 bases, leaving 16 bases between them. The CDR3 extends over 17 amino acids. Germline V gene data show CDR1 as SNHLY and CDR2 as FYNNEI. For the CDR3, the DNA is TGTGCCAGCAGTTACCGGTCATCTAGTACGAACACCGGGGAGCTGTTTTTT. As protein: CASSYRSSSTNTGELFF.

V gene TRBV10-3 combines with J gene TRBJ2-7, with 14 positions matching TRBD2. V dropped 8 bases and J dropped 8; count of bases not matched to a gene: 11. The CDR3 is 15 residues long. In germline, CDR1 is ENHRY, CDR2 SYGVKD. The CDR3 bases are TGTGCCATCGGGGACCGACTAGCGGGGGGGCCTCAGCAGTACTTC. Amino acids: CAIGDRLAGGPQQYF.

The chain combines TRBV15 with TRBJ1-2; 10 bases are shared with TRBD1. The CDR3 contains 15 residues. Losses at the gene ends were 4 bases for V and 2 bases for J; bases not matched to a gene: 4. Germline V gene lookup returns CDR1 LNHNV and CDR2 YYDKDF (reference sequence). The chain's CDR3 is CATSTRTGGNYGYTF. The CDR3 bases are TGTGCCACCAGCACCAGGACAGGGGGGAACTATGGCTACACCTTC. The entire variable domain, with the rest obtained from reference TRBV15 and TRBJ1-2, is as follows: DAMVIQNPRYQVTQFGKPVTLSCSQTLNHNVMYWYQQKSSQAPKLLFHYYDKDFNNEADTPDNFQSRRPNTSFCFLDIRSPGLGDTAMYLCATSTRTGGNYGYTFGSGTRLTVV.

This clonotype was found once. This sequence joins TRBV15 and TRBJ2-2; 16 nucleotides agree with TRBD2. The germline CDR1 and CDR2 sequences are LNHNV and YYDKDF (reference sequence). This CDR3 contains 19 residues. The V segment lost 5 bases and the J segment 6 bases; nucleotides outside the gene matches: 12. As DNA, the CDR3 is TGTGCCACCAGCGATCGAAGGGGACTAGCGGGGGGGCGGGCCGGGGAGCTGTTTTTT. Residues: CATSDRRGLAGGRAGELFF.

The rearrangement uses TRBV13 and TRBJ2-7; maybe TRBD2 (6 bases). Looked up from germline, CDR1 is PRHDT and CDR2 is FYEKMQ (reference sequence). V lost 1 base to trimming and J lost 0 bases, with 19 bases between them. The CDR3 sequence is 18 residues long. The DNA of the CDR3 is TGTGCCAGCAGCTTAGAGATCCGCGGGGAGTCGGGCTCCTACGAGCAGTACTTC. This codes for CASSLEIRGESGSYEQYF.

This clonotype was seen a handful of times. The junction and the germline gene differ at one end; a read error may be behind it. The chain links TRBV7-8 to TRBJ2-5; D call uncertain. Germline CDR1 reads SGHVS; CDR2 reads FQNEAQ. The CDR3 spans 13 residues. CDR3 region: CASSQERKETQYF. In nucleotides, the CDR3 is TGCGCCAGCAGCCAAGAACGGAAGGAGACCCAGTACTTC. Full variable domain (remainder filled in from reference TRBV7-8 and TRBJ2-5): GAGVSQSPRYKVAKRGQDVALRCDPISGHVSLFWYQQALGQGPEFLTYFQNEAQLDKSGLPSDRFFAERPEGSVSTLKIQRTQQEDSAVYLCASSQERKETQYFGPGTRLLVL.

This clonotype was seen many times. The V and J genes are TRBV7-7 and TRBJ2-7; D not resolved. With 2 bases removed from V and 9 bases from J, the gap between germline ends came to 8 bases. CDR3 size: 11 residues. Germline CDR1 and CDR2: SSHAT and FNYEAQ (reference sequence). This CDR3 reads CASSLRDGQYF. The CDR3 DNA reads TGTGCCAGCAGCTTAAGAGACGGGCAGTACTTC.

This sequence joins TRBV7-2 and TRBJ2-1; D not resolved. The CDR3 is 15 residues long. The ends were cut back, 10 bases at V and 2 bases at J, with 18 bases in the middle. Germline V gene sequence: CDR1 SGHTA, CDR2 FQGNSA. This CDR3 is CAIINSSSTYNEQFF. The CDR3, as DNA: TGTGCCATCATAAATAGCTCCTCAACCTACAATGAGCAGTTCTTC. Combining the CDR3 with reference TRBV7-2 and TRBJ2-1 gives the whole variable domain GAGVSQSPSNKVTEKGKDVELRCDPISGHTALYWYRQSLGQGLEFLIYFQGNSAPDKSGLPSDRFSAERTGGSVSTLTIQRTQQEDSAVYLCAIINSSSTYNEQFFGPGTRLTVL.

This clonotype was observed at least ten times. The rearrangement joins TRBV27 to TRBJ1-6; 8 bases align to TRBD1. The CDR3 extends over 14 amino acids. Germline loops: CDR1 MNHEY, CDR2 SMNVEV (reference sequence). V lost 6 bases and J lost 7; bases outside the gene matches: 5. In DNA, the CDR3 is TGTGCCAGCAGCCCGGGACAGGCCAATTCACCCCTCCACTTT. Its protein is CASSPGQANSPLHF.

This clonotype was detected ten times or more. The rearrangement links TRBV7-2 to TRBJ2-7; no clear D. The CDR3 has 10 residues. Trimming pared 7 bases from V and 5 bases from J, leaving 6 bases between. Germline V gene sequence: CDR1 SGHTA, CDR2 FQGNSA. In DNA form, the CDR3 reads TGTGCCAGCATCGACAACGAGCAGTACTTC. Translated: CASIDNEQYF.

With regard to this clonotype: This may stem from a read error, because a much larger clone lies one nucleotide away. The rearrangement uses TRBV20-1 and TRBJ1-1; the D gene is possibly TRBD1 (5 bases). Germline V gene lookup returns CDR1 DFQATT and CDR2 SNEGSKA (reference sequence). This CDR3 comprises 13 residues. V was shortened by 3 bases and J by 1 base, with 9 bases between the two germline ends. In DNA form, the CDR3 reads TGCAGTGCTAGCCAGGGCAGGAACACTGAAGCTTTCTTT. Protein sequence: CSASQGRNTEAFF.